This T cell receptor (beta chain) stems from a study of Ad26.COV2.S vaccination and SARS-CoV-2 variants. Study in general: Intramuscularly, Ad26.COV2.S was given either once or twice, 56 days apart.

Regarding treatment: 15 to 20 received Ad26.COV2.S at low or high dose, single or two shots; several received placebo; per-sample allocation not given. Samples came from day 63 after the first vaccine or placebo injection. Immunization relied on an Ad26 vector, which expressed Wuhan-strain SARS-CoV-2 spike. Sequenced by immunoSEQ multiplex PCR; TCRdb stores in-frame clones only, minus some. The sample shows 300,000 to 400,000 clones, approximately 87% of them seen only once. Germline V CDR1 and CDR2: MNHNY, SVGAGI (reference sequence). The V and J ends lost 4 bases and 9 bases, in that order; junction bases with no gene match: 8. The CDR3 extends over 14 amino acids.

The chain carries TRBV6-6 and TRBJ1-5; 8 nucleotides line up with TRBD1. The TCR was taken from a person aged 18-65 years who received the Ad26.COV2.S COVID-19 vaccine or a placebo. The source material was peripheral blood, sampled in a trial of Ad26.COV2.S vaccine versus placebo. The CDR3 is CASSSDRGVRPQHF. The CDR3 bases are TGTGCCAGCAGTTCCGACAGGGGAGTGAGGCCCCAGCATTTT.